The 21 T cell receptor beta chains in this list originate from one sample, sequenced in a study of blood T cell repertoires in COVID-19. Data came from immunoSEQ multiplex PCR; TCRdb stores just in-frame clones and leaves some out. The data show 35,000 to 45,000 clones, about three quarters seen once. Material for sequencing was peripheral blood. The receptors shown here come from a woman between 65 and 79 years old with acute or convalescent COVID-19.

V and J are TRBV25-1 and TRBJ2-6; D remains unclear. The germline V and J ends were trimmed by 5 bases and 0 bases, with 14 bases remaining between them. The CDR3 has 17 residues. Germline V gene sequence: CDR1 MGHDK, CDR2 SYGVNS. Here the CDR3 reads CASSPPLGSSGANVLTF. In DNA, the CDR3 is TGTGCCAGCAGTCCTCCACTCGGGTCCTCTGGGGCCAACGTCCTGACTTTC.

This chain uses TRBV10-3 with TRBJ1-2; TRBD1 might be the D (6 bases). V lost 1 base and J lost 4, with 13 bases in between. This CDR3 region has 15 residues. The germline CDR1 and CDR2 sequences are ENHRY and SYGVKD. The CDR3 region is CAISEFGTMFYGYTF. CDR3 bases: TGTGCCATCAGTGAGTTTGGGACAATGTTCTATGGCTACACCTTC.

CDR3 DNA sequence: TGTGCCAGCAGCTTGTCTCAGCGCCAATCCAGACATGGCTACACCTTC. Protein product: CASSLSQRQSRHGYTF. The chain links TRBV5-4 to TRBJ1-2; D is unresolved. V was pared by 1 base and J by 6 bases, with 19 bases between. Germline values: CDR1 SGHNT, CDR2 YYREEE (reference sequence). The CDR3 is 16 residues long.

The chain couples TRBV4-2 to TRBJ2-1, with D perhaps TRBD2 (5 bases). Per the germline V gene, CDR1 is LGHNA and CDR2 is YNFKEQ. V lost 0 bases to trimming and J lost 4 bases, with 10 bases between them. This CDR3 has 15 amino acids. The CDR3 loop is CASSQDEDSYNEQFF. CDR3 nucleotide sequence: TGTGCCAGCAGCCAAGATGAGGACTCTTACAATGAGCAGTTCTTC.

This clone was counted once. This rearrangement joins TRBV7-8 to TRBJ1-1; maybe TRBD1 (5 bases). Trimming cost V 8 bases and J 0 bases, with 16 bases left between them. CDR3 size: 15 residues. Germline CDR1 and CDR2: SGHVS and FQNEAQ. The CDR3 spells CASSGGSPMNTEAFF. In nucleotides, the CDR3 is TGTGCCAGCTCGGGGGGTTCGCCCATGAACACTGAAGCTTTCTTT.

In its sample, this clone was seen once. The J gene is TRBJ2-5, the V gene TRBV27; D may be TRBD1 (6 bases). The CDR3 contains 15 residues. The germline gives CDR1 MNHEY, CDR2 SMNVEV (reference sequence). V was cut by 5 bases and J by 0 bases, with 13 bases left in between. As DNA, the CDR3 is TGTGCCAGCAGTCCGGGCCGGGACAACCAAGAGACCCAGTACTTC. It yields the protein CASSPGRDNQETQYF.

V is TRBV11-2 and J is TRBJ2-5; TRBD1 aligns across 9 bases. The V gene's germline CDR1 is SGHAT and CDR2 FQNNGV. V gave up 5 bases and J gave up 3 bases; unmatched junction bases: 7. The CDR3 runs 15 residues. CDR3 amino acids: CASSNSGTGKETQYF. The CDR3 region has the DNA TGTGCCAGCAGCAACTCCGGGACAGGGAAAGAGACCCAGTACTTC.

CDR3 coding DNA: TGTGCCAGCAGCCGGAATGGCGCTAGCTACTATGGGGAGCTGTTTTTT. Translated, it gives CASSRNGASYYGELFF. The V gene is TRBV4-2, the J gene TRBJ2-2, with TRBD2 as a possible D gene (5 bases). The CDR3 consists of 16 residues. Germline V gene data show CDR1 as LGHNA and CDR2 as YNFKEQ. V lost 4 bases, J lost 8 bases, and 20 bases lay in between.

This chain connects TRBV28 to TRBJ1-1, with 8 bases lining up with TRBD1. The germline V gene encodes CDR1 MDHEN and CDR2 SYDVKM. The CDR3 covers 14 residues. The junction had 5 bases not matched to a gene; V was cut back by 3 bases and J by 5 bases. The CDR3: CASSLWTGKTEAFF. The DNA of the CDR3 is TGTGCCAGCAGTTTGTGGACAGGGAAGACTGAAGCTTTCTTT.

The chain has TRBV20-1 and TRBJ1-3; D gene uncertain. Germline assignment: CDR1 DFQATT and CDR2 SNEGSKA (reference sequence). CDR3 length equals 11 residues. V lost 8 bases and J 4 bases, leaving 9 bases between the germline ends. The CDR3 sequence: CSSGMGNTIYF. In DNA, the CDR3 is TGCAGTTCCGGTATGGGAAACACCATATATTTT.

This clone was found a few times. The gene calls are TRBV7-9 and TRBJ1-2; D gene uncertain. There are 13 residues in the CDR3. V was cut by 0 bases and J by 6 bases, with 8 bases left in between. Germline V gene data show CDR1 as SEHNR and CDR2 as FQNEAQ (reference sequence). The CDR3 sequence: CASSLAVEDGYTF. Here the CDR3 DNA reads TGTGCCAGCAGCTTAGCGGTGGAGGATGGCTACACCTTC.

This clone was seen a few times. The chain uses TRBV4-1 and TRBJ1-2; D is undetermined. Germline V gene data show CDR1 as MGHRA and CDR2 as YSYEKL. The CDR3 length is 13 residues. The ends were cut back, 1 base at V and 7 bases at J, with 10 bases in the middle. CDR3 sequence: CASSQVGVSGYTF. The CDR3 coding sequence is TGCGCCAGCAGCCAAGTCGGAGTAAGTGGCTACACCTTC.

The chain joins TRBV25-1 to TRBJ1-2, with D possibly matching TRBD1 (6 bases). The CDR3 loop spans 16 amino acids. Germline values: CDR1 MGHDK, CDR2 SYGVNS. V gave up 1 base and J gave up 6 bases, with 18 bases separating them. The CDR3 sequence is CASSESELTGIHGYTF. DNA for the CDR3: TGTGCCAGCAGTGAATCCGAACTGACAGGAATTCATGGCTACACCTTC.

The chain uses TRBV18 and TRBJ1-4, with D perhaps matching TRBD1 (5 bases). The CDR3 is 15 residues long. V lost 3 bases and J 6 bases, leaving 14 bases between the germline ends. Looked up from germline, CDR1 is KGHSH and CDR2 is LQKENI. The CDR3 DNA reads as TGTGCCAGCTCACCCCTTTCCGGGGGAGATGAAAAACTGTTTTTT. Protein: CASSPLSGGDEKLFF.

This chain joins TRBV5-4 and TRBJ2-2; the D is unclear. The CDR3 extends over 16 amino acids. CDR1 is SGHNT, CDR2 YYREEE, per germline (reference sequence). V was shortened by 0 bases and J by 0 bases, with 9 bases between the two germline ends. The CDR3 coding sequence is TGTGCCAGCAGCTTGGAACTTGACACGAACACCGGGGAGCTGTTTTTT. Encoded protein: CASSLELDTNTGELFF.

This clone was recorded once. The chain recombines TRBV7-8 with TRBJ1-5; 12 bases map to TRBD1. The CDR3 runs 16 residues. Germline V gene data show CDR1 as SGHVS and CDR2 as FQNEAQ. V trimming: 0 bases; J trimming: 11 bases; junction bases outside the gene matches: 8. The CDR3 DNA reads as TGTGCCAGCAGCTTAGCGCCGGGACAGGGGGCGGGGGCCCAGCATTTT. It specifies CASSLAPGQGAGAQHF.

The CDR3, as DNA: TGCGCCAGCAGCTTCTGGGACAGGGTAACAGATACGCAGTATTTT. Translating it yields CASSFWDRVTDTQYF. V usage is TRBV5-1 and J usage is TRBJ2-3; 9 positions agree with TRBD1. Germline V gives CDR1 SGHRS, CDR2 YFSETQ. The CDR3 is made up of 15 amino acids. The V and J ends lost 2 bases and 3 bases, in that order; junction bases with no gene match: 4.

This clone was counted only a few times. The chain employs TRBV5-4 and TRBJ1-1; 7 bases map to TRBD1. This CDR3 contains 15 residues. The germline V gene encodes CDR1 SGHNT and CDR2 YYREEE (reference sequence). V lost 4 bases, J lost 5 bases, and 11 bases stayed unmatched. The CDR3 region is CASSRRTGEGTEAFF. CDR3 nucleotides: TGTGCCAGCAGCCGACGGACAGGTGAAGGGACTGAAGCTTTCTTT.

This rearrangement joins TRBV28 to TRBJ1-6; the D gene is possibly TRBD1 (5 bases). The CDR3 consists of 16 residues. Germline V gives CDR1 MDHEN, CDR2 SYDVKM. Deletions cut 1 base from V and 7 bases from J, with 14 bases between. In DNA form, the CDR3 reads TGTGCCAGCAGTTTATTAAAGATGGGGCAGAATTCACCCCTCCACTTT. It codes for CASSLLKMGQNSPLHF.

This rearrangement joins TRBV28 to TRBJ2-7; the match to TRBD2 covers 10 bases. The CDR3 covers 15 residues. V trimming: 4 bases; J trimming: 5 bases; junction bases outside the gene matches: 8. Germline values: CDR1 MDHEN, CDR2 SYDVKM. CDR3 loop: CASSSSGSTLDEQYF. The CDR3 nucleotides read TGTGCCAGCAGTTCTAGCGGGAGTACCTTAGACGAGCAGTACTTC.

This clone was detected a few times. V gene TRBV15 combines with J gene TRBJ2-3; the D gene is possibly TRBD1 (6 bases). Germline V gene lookup returns CDR1 LNHNV and CDR2 YYDKDF (reference sequence). CDR3 length: 16 amino acids. The germline V and J ends were trimmed by 5 bases and 0 bases, with 15 bases remaining between them. The CDR3 protein is CATSPRDKSSTDTQYF. The CDR3 coding sequence is TGTGCCACCAGCCCACGGGACAAATCTAGCACAGATACGCAGTATTTT. Full variable domain (missing parts from reference TRBV15 and TRBJ2-3): DAMVIQNPRYQVTQFGKPVTLSCSQTLNHNVMYWYQQKSSQAPKLLFHYYDKDFNNEADTPDNFQSRRPNTSFCFLDIRSPGLGDTAMYLCATSPRDKSSTDTQYFGPGTRLTVL.